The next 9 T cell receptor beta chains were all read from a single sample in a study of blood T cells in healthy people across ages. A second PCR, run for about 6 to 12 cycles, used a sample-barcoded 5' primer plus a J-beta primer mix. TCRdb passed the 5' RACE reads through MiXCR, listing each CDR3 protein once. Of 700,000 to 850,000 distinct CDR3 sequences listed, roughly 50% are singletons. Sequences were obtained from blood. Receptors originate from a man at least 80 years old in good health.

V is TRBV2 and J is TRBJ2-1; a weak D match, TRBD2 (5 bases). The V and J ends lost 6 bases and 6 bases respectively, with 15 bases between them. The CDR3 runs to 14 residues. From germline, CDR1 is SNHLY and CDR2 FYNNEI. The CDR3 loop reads CASSGPARGNEQFF. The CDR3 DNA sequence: TGTGCCAGCAGCGGACCGGCTCGGGGCAATGAGCAGTTCTTC. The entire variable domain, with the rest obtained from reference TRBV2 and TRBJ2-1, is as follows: EPEVTQTPSHQVTQMGQEVILRCVPISNHLYFYWYRQILGQKVEFLVSFYNNEISEKSEIFDDQFSVERPDGSNFTLKIRSTKLEDSAMYFCASSGPARGNEQFFGPGTRLTVL.

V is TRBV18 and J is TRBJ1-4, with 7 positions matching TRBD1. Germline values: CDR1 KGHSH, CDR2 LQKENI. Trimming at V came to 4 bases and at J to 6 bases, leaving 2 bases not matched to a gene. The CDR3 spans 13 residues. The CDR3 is CASSLDRDEKLFF. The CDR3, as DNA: TGTGCCAGCTCACTTGACAGGGATGAAAAACTGTTTTTT.

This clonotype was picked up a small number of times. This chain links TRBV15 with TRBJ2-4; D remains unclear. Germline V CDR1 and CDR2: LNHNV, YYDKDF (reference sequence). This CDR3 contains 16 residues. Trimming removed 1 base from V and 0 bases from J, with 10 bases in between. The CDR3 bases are TGTGCCACCAGCAGAGGTGGCACTTTAGCCAAAAACATTCAGTACTTC. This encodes CATSRGGTLAKNIQYF.

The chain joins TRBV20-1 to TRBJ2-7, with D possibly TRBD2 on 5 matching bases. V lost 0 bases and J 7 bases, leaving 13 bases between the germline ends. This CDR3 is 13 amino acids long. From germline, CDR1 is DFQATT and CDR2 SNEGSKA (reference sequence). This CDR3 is CSARDRDPWEQYF. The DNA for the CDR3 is TGCAGTGCTAGAGATCGGGATCCCTGGGAGCAGTACTTC.

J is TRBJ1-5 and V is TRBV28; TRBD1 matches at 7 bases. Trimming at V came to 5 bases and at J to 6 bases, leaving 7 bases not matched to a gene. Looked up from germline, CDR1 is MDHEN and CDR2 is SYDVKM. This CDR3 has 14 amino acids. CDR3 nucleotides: TGTGCCAGCAGTCTCGGCAGGGGGATTCAGCCCCAGCATTTT. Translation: CASSLGRGIQPQHF.

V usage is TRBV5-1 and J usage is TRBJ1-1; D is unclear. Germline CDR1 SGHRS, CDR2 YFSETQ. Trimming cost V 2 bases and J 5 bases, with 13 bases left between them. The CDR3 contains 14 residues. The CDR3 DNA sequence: TGCGCCAGCAGCTTAATAGGGCCCCCGACTGAAGCTTTCTTT. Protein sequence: CASSLIGPPTEAFF.

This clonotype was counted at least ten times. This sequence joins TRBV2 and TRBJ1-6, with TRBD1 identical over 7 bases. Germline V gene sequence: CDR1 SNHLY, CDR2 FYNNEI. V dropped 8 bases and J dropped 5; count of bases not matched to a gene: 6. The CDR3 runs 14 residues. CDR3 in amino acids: CASLQGPDNSPLHF. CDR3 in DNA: TGTGCCAGCTTACAGGGGCCCGATAATTCACCCCTCCACTTT.

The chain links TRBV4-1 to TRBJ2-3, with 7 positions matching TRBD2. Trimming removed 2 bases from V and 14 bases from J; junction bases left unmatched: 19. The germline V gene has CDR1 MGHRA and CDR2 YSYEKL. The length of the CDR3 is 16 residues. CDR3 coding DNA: TGCGCCAGCAGCCAATCGCCGGGGCGGGAGCACAGAGACGCGTATTTT. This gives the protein CASSQSPGREHRDAYF.

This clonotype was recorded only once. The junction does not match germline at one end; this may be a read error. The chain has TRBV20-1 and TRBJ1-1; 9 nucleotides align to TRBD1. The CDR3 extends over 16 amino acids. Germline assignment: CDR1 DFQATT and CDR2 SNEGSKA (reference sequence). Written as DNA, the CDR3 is TGCGGTGCTAGAGATGGGGGACAGGGCTGGAACACTGAAGCTTTCTTT. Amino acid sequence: CGARDGGQGWNTEAFF.